The TCR beta chain under discussion was sequenced for a study of identical twins. The CDR3 runs 14 residues. Germline loops: CDR1 SGHAT, CDR2 FQNNGV. After removal of 2 bases from V and 6 bases from J, the junction contained 3 bases not matched to a gene. In this sample, this clonotype turned up many times. TCRdb reprocessed the 5' RACE reads with MiXCR, giving one entry per CDR3 protein. This sample has roughly 350,000 distinct CDR3 sequences, with approximately 8.7% found just once. The source material was naive T cells sorted from blood. The J gene is TRBJ2-1, the V gene TRBV11-2; TRBD2 agrees at 8 bases. The clonotype comes from a woman aged 50 to 65 in good health. The DNA for the CDR3 is TGTGCCAGCAGCTTATCTAGCGGGCTCAATGAGCAGTTCTTC. Translated: CASSLSSGLNEQFF.